This T cell receptor (beta chain) was observed in a study of regulatory T cells in long-lasting Graves disease. V shed 5 bases and J shed 5 bases, with 21 bases lying between them. CDR1 SEHNR and CDR2 FQNEAQ come from the germline V gene (reference sequence). The CDR3 is 16 amino acids. This sample's time point: newly diagnosed GD, antithyroid drugs for less than 3 months. PBMCs provided the RNA from which the TCR library was made. This clonotype has at least ten counts. For TCR beta, libraries came from iRepertoire HTBI primers and Arm-PCR of CDR3 regions. TCRdb re-derived calls from the multiplex PCR reads in MiXCR, one entry per CDR3 protein. The sample lists hundreds of thousands of distinct CDR3 sequences; roughly 15% were seen once.

The source material was peripheral blood mononuclear cells (PBMCs), sampled at new diagnosis, from a patient treated with antithyroid drugs. V is TRBV7-9 and J is TRBJ1-1; possible D gene TRBD1, 5 bases. The TCR originated in a female donor with Graves disease. The CDR3 coding sequence is TGTGCCAGCAGCCCCCGCGGGGCAGAGCTTTCTACTGAAGCTTTCTTT. It specifies CASSPRGAELSTEAFF.